This T cell receptor (beta chain) was documented in a study of PD-1 blockade in classical Hodgkin lymphoma. The time point is: cycle 4 day 1 (C4D1), after about 6 weeks of nivolumab. Following autologous stem cell transplantation, relapse occurred in every patient, and exposure to brentuximab vedotin varied. Germline CDR1 SGDLS, CDR2 YYNGEE. Trimming took off 0 bases at V and 5 bases at J, with 9 bases between the two ends. This CDR3 contains 14 residues. Measured with immunoSEQ multiplex PCR; TCRdb has only the in-frame clones, and not every one. The sample yields about 27,000 clones, roughly 72% seen once.

The TCR comes from a human donor with classical Hodgkin lymphoma. Sequencing was performed on peripheral blood mononuclear cells (PBMCs), taken before the fourth cycle of nivolumab. The chain is built from TRBV9 and TRBJ1-5, with D unresolved. The CDR3 DNA follows: TGTGCCAGCAGCGTAGGAGCAGCTGATCAGCCCCAGCATTTT. Amino acids: CASSVGAADQPQHF.